Ten or more counts support the clone carrying this T cell receptor (beta chain). These data originate in a study of T-cell reconstitution after alpha-beta-depleted transplantation in children. The TCRbeta library was prepared with unique molecular identifiers. MiXCR, applied by TCRdb to the PCR reads, yields one record per CDR3 protein. Of about 190,000 distinct CDR3 sequences in the sample, over 5.5% were seen once. Germline assignment: CDR1 SGHDT and CDR2 YYEEEE. This CDR3 region has 17 residues. V lost 1 base to trimming and J lost 5 bases, with 19 bases between them. Source: PBMCs from the stem cell graft donor, taken from the stem cell graft. The sequence derives from a human donor who donated a stem cell graft to a child with Wiskott-Aldrich syndrome. The rearrangement joins TRBV5-6 to TRBJ2-1; perhaps TRBD2 as D (5 bases). The CDR3 spells CASSLLRERLLHNEQFF. The DNA for the CDR3 is TGTGCCAGCAGCTTGCTCCGGGAACGTTTACTCCACAATGAGCAGTTCTTC.